Sequencing of this T cell receptor beta chain was carried out in a study of blood T cell repertoires in COVID-19. Study at large: The origin of the acute and convalescent COVID-19 samples was the United States, Italy and Spain.

Trimming cost V 5 bases and J 8 bases, with 15 bases left between them. The CDR3 consists of 13 residues. CDR1 is SGHAT, CDR2 FQNNGV, per germline. Method: immunoSEQ multiplex PCR; TCRdb's copy keeps in-frame clones and lacks some. The data hold 97,000 or so clones, with nearly 90% observed a single time. Sequences were obtained from peripheral blood. The sequence was collected from a man in his fifties with active COVID-19. The chain combines TRBV11-2 with TRBJ1-2; possible D gene TRBD1, 5 bases. The CDR3 region has the DNA TGTGCCAGCAGCCTAGGGGCCAGGGAAGGCTACACCTTC. Encoded protein: CASSLGAREGYTF.